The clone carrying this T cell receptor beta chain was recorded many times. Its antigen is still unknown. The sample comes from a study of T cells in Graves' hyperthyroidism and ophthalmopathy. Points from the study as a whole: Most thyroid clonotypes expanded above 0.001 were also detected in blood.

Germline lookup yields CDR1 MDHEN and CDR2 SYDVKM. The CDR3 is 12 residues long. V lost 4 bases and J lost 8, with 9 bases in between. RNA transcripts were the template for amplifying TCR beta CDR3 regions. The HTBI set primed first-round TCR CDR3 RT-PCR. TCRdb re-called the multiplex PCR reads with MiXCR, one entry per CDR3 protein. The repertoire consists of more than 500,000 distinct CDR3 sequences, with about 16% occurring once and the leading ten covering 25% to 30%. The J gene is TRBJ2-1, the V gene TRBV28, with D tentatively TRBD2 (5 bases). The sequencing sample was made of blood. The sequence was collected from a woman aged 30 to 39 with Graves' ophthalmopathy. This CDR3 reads CASSSARDEQFF. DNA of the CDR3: TGTGCCAGCAGTTCGGCGAGGGATGAGCAGTTCTTC.